The present TCR beta chain was sequenced within a study of cytotoxic CD8 clonotypes in ibrutinib-treated CLL (dated by TCRdb to the early 2020s). As for the study more broadly: In this cohort, over 14 patients were treatment-naive and approximately 10 were relapsed/refractory, while 17 to 18 had unmutated IGHV. Partial responses were observed in about 24 patients and complete responses in 2; after a median follow-up of 68 months, remission was maintained in approximately 14 patients and progression was observed in approximately twelve. Samples at response were collected after a median of 12 months of treatment, with a range of about 6 to 40 months. Samples averaged approximately 260,000 productive templates and around 91,000 productive rearrangements. Longitudinal samples were obtainable from about 30% of the roughly 90 participants in the trial. Cryopreserved peripheral blood mononuclear cells were obtained before treatment, at response, and at either sustained remission or disease progression.

The CDR3 numbers 13 residues from cysteine through phenylalanine. The sequence is cut down to CDR3 DNA, 39 bases in frame from base 1. The germline V gene provides CDR1 SGHTA and CDR2 FQGNSA. The V end gives up 6 bases and the J end 5 bases, leaving 6 bases in the junction not matched to a gene. Notes on this clone: Its antigen target is currently unknown. No base quality information exists; no much larger clone differs at one position.

Results the study describes overall, beyond this receptor: At ibrutinib response clonality went up, during sustained remission it held steady, and at progression it dropped back toward baseline. Sustained-remission and progressing patients did not have matched sampling times, and lymph node repertoires were not examined. At baseline, clonality was higher than in age-matched healthy donors and showed a strong correlation with circulating CD8+ T-cell counts. Public clonotypes were rare and either contracted or stayed stable during treatment, and the rise in clonality at ibrutinib response reflected the expansion of private clonotypes.

The goal of deep resolution MiSeq sequencing was a depth between 1 in 1 million and 1 in 200,000 T cells, and coverage averaged 10x per clonotype. The immunoSEQ hsTCRB Kit was used to generate the TCR beta libraries. For the original study's pipeline: Data were analyzed with ImmunoSEQ Data Assistant and ImmunoSEQ Analyzer, with V, D and J genes assigned per IMGT definitions. Clonality, which ranges from 0 to 1, was calculated by subtracting the normalized Shannon entropy of productive rearrangement frequencies from one. Only overrepresented clonotypes making up at least 0.05% of the repertoire of each patient were included in the public clonotype analysis. About a dozen repertoires from age-matched healthy donors, obtained from immuneACCESS, served as clonality controls. TCRdb's version of the immuneACCESS table is confined to in-frame rearrangements and falls short of the full clone set. An unresolved V gene accounts for under half of the shortfall where checked; the remainder is of unknown origin. V and J calls and clone size are given by that table; D and trimming were obtained from the DNA. The sample table shows some 22,000 clones, and under 85% are seen once. The ten most abundant clones make up around 8.5% of the sample.

For TCR beta library preparation, approximately 2.2 micrograms of genomic DNA were isolated from cryopreserved PBMCs. High-throughput TCR beta sequencing was performed on longitudinal blood samples from CLL patients receiving ibrutinib monotherapy. The patients took part in an open-label, single-center phase 2 trial of ibrutinib monotherapy. The sample consisted of PBMCs, taken before ibrutinib treatment. This receptor was identified in a human donor with chronic lymphocytic leukemia. The rearrangement combines TRBV7-2 with TRBJ1-2, with 7 middle bases fitting TRBD1. The sequenced DNA is TGTGCCAGCAGACGACAGGGAGTATATGGCTACACCTTC. It translates as CASRRQGVYGYTF.